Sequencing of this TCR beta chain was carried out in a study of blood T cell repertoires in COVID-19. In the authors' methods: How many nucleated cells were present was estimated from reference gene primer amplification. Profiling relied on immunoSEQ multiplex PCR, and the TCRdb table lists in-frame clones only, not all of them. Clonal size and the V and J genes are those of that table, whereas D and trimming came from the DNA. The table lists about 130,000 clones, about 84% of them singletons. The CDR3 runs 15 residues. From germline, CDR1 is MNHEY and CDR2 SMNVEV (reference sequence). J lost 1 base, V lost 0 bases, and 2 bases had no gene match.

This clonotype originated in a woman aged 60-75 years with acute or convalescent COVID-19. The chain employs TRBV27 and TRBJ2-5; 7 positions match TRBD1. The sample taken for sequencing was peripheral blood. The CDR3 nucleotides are TGTGCCAGCAGTTTATCCCGACAGGGCCAAGAGACCCAGTACTTC. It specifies CASSLSRQGQETQYF.